These 3 T cell receptor beta chains were all obtained from the same sample, sequenced in a study of cytomegalovirus exposure and HLA in healthy donors. The study ran its PCR with 60 Vbeta and 13 Jbeta primers. Clones were read by immunoSEQ multiplex PCR, and TCRdb kept only the in-frame ones, dropping some. The sample contains 230,000 or so clones, 85% to 95% of which appear only once. Specimen: PBMCs. The source is a girl aged 2 to 10 in good health and CMV-seronegative.

The CDR3 DNA reads TGTGCCAGCAGCCCGCCCGCCTCGACTAGCGGGGTTTACAATGAGCAGTTCTTC. Its protein is CASSPPASTSGVYNEQFF. The chain carries TRBV9 and TRBJ2-1; 11 bases agree with TRBD2. Germline V gene lookup returns CDR1 SGDLS and CDR2 YYNGEE. V was clipped by 4 bases and J by 4 bases; unmatched bases: 13. The CDR3 length is 18 residues.

The rearrangement links TRBV19 to TRBJ1-1; possibly TRBD1 for D (5 bases). This CDR3 comprises 13 residues. Germline lookup yields CDR1 LNHDA and CDR2 SQIVND (reference sequence). Trimming pared 3 bases from V and 7 bases from J, leaving 12 bases between. In DNA, the CDR3 is TGTGCCAGTAGTATCTTTTCAGGGATTGAAGCTTTCTTT. Protein: CASSIFSGIEAFF. Using reference TRBV19 and TRBJ1-1 for the parts outside the CDR3, the full variable domain is DGGITQSPKYLFRKEGQNVTLSCEQNLNHDAMYWYRQDPGQGLRLIYYSQIVNDFQKGDIAEGYSVSREKKESFPLTVTSAQKNPTAFYLCASSIFSGIEAFFGQGTRLTVV.

V gene TRBV29-1 combines with J gene TRBJ2-1, with 9 nucleotides matching TRBD2. Germline CDR1 is SQVTM and CDR2 is ANQGSEA. Trimming at V came to 3 bases and at J to 10 bases, leaving 4 bases not matched to a gene. The CDR3 totals 12 residues. This chain's CDR3 is CSVDGGRVEQFF. The CDR3 DNA reads TGCAGCGTTGACGGCGGGAGGGTCGAGCAGTTCTTC.